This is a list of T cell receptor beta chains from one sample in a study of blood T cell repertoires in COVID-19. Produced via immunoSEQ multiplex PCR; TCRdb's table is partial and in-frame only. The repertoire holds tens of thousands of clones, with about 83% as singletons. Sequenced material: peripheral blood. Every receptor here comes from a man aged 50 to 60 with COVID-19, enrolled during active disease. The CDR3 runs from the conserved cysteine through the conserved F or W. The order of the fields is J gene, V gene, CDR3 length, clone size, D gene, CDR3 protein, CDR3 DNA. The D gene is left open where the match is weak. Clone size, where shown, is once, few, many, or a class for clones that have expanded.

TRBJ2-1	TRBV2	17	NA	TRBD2	CASSERTSGSPYNEQFF	TGTGCCAGCAGTGAAAGGACTAGCGGGAGTCCCTACAATGAGCAGTTCTTC
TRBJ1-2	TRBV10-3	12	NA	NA	CAISGRGSGYTF	TGTGCCATCAGTGGGAGGGGCAGTGGCTACACCTTC
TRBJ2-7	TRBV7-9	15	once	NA	CASSSTDFAAYEQYF	TGTGCCAGCAGCTCCACGGATTTCGCGGCCTACGAGCAGTACTTC
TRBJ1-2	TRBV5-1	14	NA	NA	CASSPSSGVYGYTF	TGCGCCAGCAGCCCTAGTTCAGGGGTATATGGCTACACCTTC
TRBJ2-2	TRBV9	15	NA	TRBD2	CASSGLAGGPGELFF	TGTGCCAGCAGCGGACTAGCGGGAGGGCCCGGGGAGCTGTTTTTT
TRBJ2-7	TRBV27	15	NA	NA	CASSSRDSVAYEQYF	TGTGCCAGCAGCTCCCGGGACTCCGTCGCCTACGAGCAGTACTTC
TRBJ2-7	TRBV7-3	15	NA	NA	CASSLMGGADYEQYF	TGTGCCAGCAGCTTAATGGGGGGGGCGGACTACGAGCAGTACTTC
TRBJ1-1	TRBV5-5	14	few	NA	CASSLGARERKAFF	TGTGCCAGCAGCTTGGGTGCCAGGGAAAGGAAAGCTTTCTTT
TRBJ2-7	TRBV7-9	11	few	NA	CASSTGNEQYF	TGTGCCAGCAGCACAGGGAACGAGCAGTACTTC
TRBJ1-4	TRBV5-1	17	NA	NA	CASSSAGRGSGDEKLFF	TGCGCCAGCAGCTCTGCGGGACGAGGGAGTGGTGATGAAAAACTGTTTTTT
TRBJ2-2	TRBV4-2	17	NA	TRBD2	CASSQPGLAGVTGELFF	TGTGCCAGCAGCCAACCGGGACTAGCGGGAGTTACCGGGGAGCTGTTTTTT
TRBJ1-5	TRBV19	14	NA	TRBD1	CASSIRTGDLPQHF	TGTGCCAGTAGTATTCGGACAGGGGATTTACCCCAGCATTTT
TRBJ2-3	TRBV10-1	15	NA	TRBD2	CASSFLAGPTDTQYF	TGCGCCAGCAGTTTCCTAGCGGGGCCCACAGATACGCAGTATTTT
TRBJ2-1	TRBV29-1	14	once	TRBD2	CSVGASGSSHEQFF	TGCAGCGTTGGGGCTAGCGGGAGCTCCCATGAGCAGTTCTTC
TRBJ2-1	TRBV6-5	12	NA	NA	CASSYVGGEQFF	TGTGCCAGCAGTTACGTGGGAGGAGAGCAGTTCTTC
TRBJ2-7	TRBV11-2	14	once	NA	CASSARQDSYEQYF	TGTGCCAGCAGCGCTCGTCAGGATAGCTACGAGCAGTACTTC
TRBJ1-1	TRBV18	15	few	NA	CASSPFSTLNTEAFF	TGTGCCAGCTCACCTTTCAGTACCTTGAACACTGAAGCTTTCTTT
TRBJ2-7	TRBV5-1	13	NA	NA	CASSLQGTYEQYF	TGCGCCAGCAGCTTGCAGGGTACCTACGAGCAGTACTTC
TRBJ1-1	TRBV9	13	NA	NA	CASSVVTNTEAFF	TGTGCCAGCAGCGTAGTGACAAACACTGAAGCTTTCTTT
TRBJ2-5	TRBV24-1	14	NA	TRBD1	CATSDSGQGETQYF	TGTGCCACCAGTGACTCAGGACAGGGGGAGACCCAGTACTTC
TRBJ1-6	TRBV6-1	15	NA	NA	CASSEDSSYNSPLHF	TGTGCCAGCAGTGAAGACAGCTCCTATAATTCACCCCTCCACTTT
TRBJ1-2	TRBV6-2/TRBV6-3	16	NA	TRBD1	CASSYSRTGGNYGYTF	TGTGCCAGCAGTTACTCGAGGACAGGGGGTAACTATGGCTACACCTTC
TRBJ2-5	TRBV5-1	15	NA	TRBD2	CASSLDSGRRETQYF	TGCGCCAGCAGCTTGGATAGCGGGAGAAGAGAGACCCAGTACTTC
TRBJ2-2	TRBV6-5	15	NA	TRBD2	CASSYGTSETGELFF	TGTGCCAGCAGTTACGGGACTAGCGAGACCGGGGAGCTGTTTTTT
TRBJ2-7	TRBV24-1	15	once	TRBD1	CATARGTGIDPEQYF	TGTGCCACCGCCCGGGGGACAGGGATCGATCCGGAGCAGTACTTC
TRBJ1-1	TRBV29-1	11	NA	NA	CSADRNTEAFF	TGCAGCGCCGACAGAAACACTGAAGCTTTCTTT
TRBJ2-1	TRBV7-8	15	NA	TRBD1	CASNQGQGAHNEQFF	TGTGCCAGCAATCAAGGACAGGGGGCCCACAATGAGCAGTTCTTC
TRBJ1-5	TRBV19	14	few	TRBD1	CASSNDRVNQPQHF	TGTGCCAGTAGTAATGACAGGGTAAATCAGCCCCAGCATTTT
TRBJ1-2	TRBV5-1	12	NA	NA	CASSFPGEGYTF	TGCGCCAGCAGCTTTCCCGGGGAAGGCTACACCTTC
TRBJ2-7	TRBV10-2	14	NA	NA	CASSDLTGTYEQYF	TGCGCCAGCAGTGACTTAACAGGGACCTACGAGCAGTACTTC
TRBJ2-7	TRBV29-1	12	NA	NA	CSVEDLSYEQYF	TGCAGCGTTGAAGACTTATCCTACGAGCAGTACTTC
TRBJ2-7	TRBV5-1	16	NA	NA	CASSAHGGLIYYEQYF	TGCGCCAGCAGCGCCCATGGGGGGTTGATTTATTACGAGCAGTACTTC
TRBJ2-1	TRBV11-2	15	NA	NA	CASSPGGIHYNEQFF	TGTGCCAGCAGCCCCGGCGGGATACATTACAATGAGCAGTTCTTC
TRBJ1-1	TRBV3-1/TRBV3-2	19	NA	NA	CASTLRFIPTQKLNTEAFF	TGTGCCAGCACCCTACGGTTTATACCAACCCAAAAATTGAACACTGAAGCTTTCTTT
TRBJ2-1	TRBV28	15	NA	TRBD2	CASTISGSPRDEQFF	TGTGCCAGCACTATTAGCGGGAGTCCTAGAGATGAGCAGTTCTTC
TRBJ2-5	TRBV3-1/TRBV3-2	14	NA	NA	CASSQTDFQETQYF	TGTGCCAGCAGCCAAACAGATTTCCAAGAGACCCAGTACTTC
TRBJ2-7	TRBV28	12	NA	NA	CASSEERYEQYF	TGTGCCAGCAGTGAAGAGAGGTACGAGCAGTACTTC
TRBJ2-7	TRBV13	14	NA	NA	CASSLLVAPDEQYF	TGTGCCAGCAGCTTACTGGTAGCGCCCGACGAGCAGTACTTC
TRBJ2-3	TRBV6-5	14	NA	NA	CASSPEGALDTQYF	TGTGCCAGCAGCCCCGAGGGCGCATTGGATACGCAGTATTTT
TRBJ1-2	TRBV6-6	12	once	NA	CASSYVGDGYTF	TGTGCCAGCAGTTACGTAGGGGATGGCTACACCTTC
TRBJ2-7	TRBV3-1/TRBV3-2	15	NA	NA	CASSQAGAPNYEQYF	TGTGCCAGCAGCCAAGCGGGAGCCCCTAATTACGAGCAGTACTTC
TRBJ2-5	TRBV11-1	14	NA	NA	CASSGGIFPETQYF	TGTGCCAGCAGCGGTGGCATCTTCCCGGAGACCCAGTACTTC
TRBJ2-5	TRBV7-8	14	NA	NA	CASSGGRVDETQYF	TGTGCCAGCAGTGGGGGCAGGGTGGATGAGACCCAGTACTTC
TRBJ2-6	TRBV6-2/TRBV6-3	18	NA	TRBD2	CASSSGTSGRAGANVLTF	TGTGCCAGCAGTTCCGGGACTAGCGGGAGGGCTGGGGCCAACGTCCTGACTTTC
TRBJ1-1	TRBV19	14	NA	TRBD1	CASSIDRGDTEAFF	TGTGCCAGTAGTATCGACAGGGGGGACACTGAAGCTTTCTTT
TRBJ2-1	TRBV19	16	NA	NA	CASSIDRNGRYNEQFF	TGTGCCAGTAGTATAGATCGAAATGGGCGTTACAATGAGCAGTTCTTC